The 26 T cell receptor beta chains in this list originate from one sample, sequenced in a study of T cell responses to AZD1222 COVID-19 vaccine. The repertoire was sequenced with immunoSEQ multiplex PCR; TCRdb's copy has only in-frame clones and lacks some. The sample holds 80,000 to 95,000 clones, approximately 87% seen once. The sample consisted of peripheral blood, taken on day 0 of MenACWY control vaccination. These receptors all come from an adult in good health.

The V call is TRBV19, the J call TRBJ2-7, with 11 bases identical to TRBD2. Germline V lookup: CDR1 LNHDA, CDR2 SQIVND (reference sequence). J gave up 5 bases and V 4 bases, and 7 bases lay outside the gene matches. This CDR3 contains 15 residues. CDR3 residues: CASSSLAGGWNEQYF. CDR3 nucleotides: TGTGCCAGTAGTAGTCTAGCGGGAGGTTGGAACGAGCAGTACTTC.

The rearrangement joins TRBV5-1 to TRBJ1-1, with 8 bases fitting TRBD1. Germline V gives CDR1 SGHRS, CDR2 YFSETQ. The junction had 9 bases not matched to a gene; V was cut back by 4 bases and J by 7 bases. This CDR3 is 14 amino acids long. CDR3 bases: TGCGCCAGCAGCCAACAAACAGGGGGAAATGAAGCTTTCTTT. Translated: CASSQQTGGNEAFF.

This clone has more than one count but fewer than ten. This chain joins TRBV3-1 (or the pseudogene TRBV3-2) and TRBJ1-5; TRBD1 might be the D (5 bases). The CDR3 extends over 14 amino acids. Germline V lookup: CDR1 LGHDT, CDR2 YNNKEL (reference sequence). V was clipped by 4 bases and J by 4 bases, with 11 bases between them. CDR3 region: CASSPASGNQPQHF. The CDR3 DNA sequence: TGTGCCAGCAGCCCCGCGTCAGGGAATCAGCCCCAGCATTTT.

The chain employs TRBV19 and TRBJ2-3; D is perhaps TRBD1 (6 bases). The V end was cut by 5 bases, the J end by 0 bases, with 12 bases between. Germline V gene data show CDR1 as LNHDA and CDR2 as SQIVND (reference sequence). This CDR3 is built from 15 residues. CDR3 sequence reads: CASSPGTPSTDTQYF. CDR3 sequence (DNA): TGTGCCAGTAGTCCGGGGACACCAAGCACAGATACGCAGTATTTT.

V and J are TRBV18 and TRBJ1-2, with D possibly TRBD1 on 5 matching bases. The CDR3 is 14 residues long. Germline V gene lookup returns CDR1 KGHSH and CDR2 LQKENI. Between the trimmed V and J ends, which lost 4 bases and 8 bases, there was a span of 17 bases. For the CDR3, the DNA is TGTGCCAGCTCACGGAGTAAGACCCCAGGGGGCTACACCTTC. It translates to CASSRSKTPGGYTF.

The chain employs TRBV7-8 and TRBJ2-5; D gene uncertain. The CDR3 is 13 residues long. The V gene lost 2 bases and the J gene lost 5 bases, with 9 bases spanning the gap. From germline, CDR1 is SGHVS and CDR2 FQNEAQ. DNA for the CDR3: TGTGCCAGCAGCTTATTGCTAAGGGAGACCCAGTACTTC. Protein sequence: CASSLLLRETQYF.

The rearrangement uses TRBV19 and TRBJ1-1, with D hard to call. This CDR3 comprises 14 residues. The germline V and J ends were trimmed by 3 bases and 5 bases, with 13 bases remaining between them. Per the germline V gene, CDR1 is LNHDA and CDR2 is SQIVND (reference sequence). CDR3 bases: TGTGCCAGTAGTATCACAAGGGCTAGGACTGAAGCTTTCTTT. The encoded protein is CASSITRARTEAFF. The variable domain in full, completed from reference TRBV19 and TRBJ1-1, reads DGGITQSPKYLFRKEGQNVTLSCEQNLNHDAMYWYRQDPGQGLRLIYYSQIVNDFQKGDIAEGYSVSREKKESFPLTVTSAQKNPTAFYLCASSITRARTEAFFGQGTRLTVV.

The chain carries TRBV28 and TRBJ1-1; the D gene is possibly TRBD1 (5 bases). The CDR3 spans 14 residues. CDR1 MDHEN and CDR2 SYDVKM come from the germline V gene. V shed 2 bases and J shed 4 bases, with 11 bases lying between them. The CDR3 here is CASSLQGGLTEAFF. The DNA of the CDR3 is TGTGCCAGCAGTTTACAGGGAGGGCTCACTGAAGCTTTCTTT. The full variable domain, rest sourced from reference TRBV28 and TRBJ1-1, is DVKVTQSSRYLVKRTGEKVFLECVQDMDHENMFWYRQDPGLGLRLIYFSYDVKMKEKGDIPEGYSVSREKKERFSLILESASTNQTSMYLCASSLQGGLTEAFFGQGTRLTVV.

The V and J genes are TRBV18 and TRBJ2-2, with D possibly TRBD2 on 6 matching bases. CDR1 is KGHSH, CDR2 LQKENI, per germline. The CDR3 has 15 amino acids. The V and J ends lost 0 bases and 4 bases respectively, with 9 bases between them. Here the CDR3 reads CASSPPGLRTGELFF. DNA of the CDR3: TGTGCCAGCTCACCACCGGGACTGCGCACCGGGGAGCTGTTTTTT. Full variable domain (rest looked up from reference TRBV18 and TRBJ2-2): NAGVMQNPRHLVRRRGQEARLRCSPMKGHSHVYWYRQLPEEGLKFMVYLQKENIIDESGMPKERFSAEFPKEGPSILRIQQVVRGDSAAYFCASSPPGLRTGELFFGEGSRLTVL.

CDR3 loop: CASSLQGTLQPQHF. For the CDR3, the DNA is TGTGCCAGCAGTCTACAGGGGACTCTCCAGCCCCAGCATTTT. The chain combines TRBV28 with TRBJ1-5, with TRBD1 identical over 7 bases. Germline V gives CDR1 MDHEN, CDR2 SYDVKM. The CDR3 totals 14 residues. V trimming: 5 bases; J trimming: 7 bases; junction bases outside the gene matches: 8.

The chain couples TRBV19 to TRBJ2-2; possibly TRBD1 for D (6 bases). This CDR3 has 13 amino acids. Trimming left V 5 bases short and J 5 bases short, with 9 bases between. Germline V CDR1 and CDR2: LNHDA, SQIVND (reference sequence). The CDR3 is CASSSTGTGELFF. DNA of the CDR3: TGTGCCAGTAGTTCAACAGGGACCGGGGAGCTGTTTTTT. The full variable domain, rest sourced from reference TRBV19 and TRBJ2-2, is DGGITQSPKYLFRKEGQNVTLSCEQNLNHDAMYWYRQDPGQGLRLIYYSQIVNDFQKGDIAEGYSVSREKKESFPLTVTSAQKNPTAFYLCASSSTGTGELFFGEGSRLTVL.

The chain combines TRBV3-1 (or the pseudogene TRBV3-2) with TRBJ1-2; a weak D match, TRBD1 (5 bases). V was trimmed by 4 bases and J by 4 bases, leaving 16 bases between them. The germline gives CDR1 LGHDT, CDR2 YNNKEL (reference sequence). CDR3 length: 15 residues. The CDR3 region has the DNA TGTGCCAGCAGCCGCAATCTTCAGGGTATCTATGGCTACACCTTC. Translation: CASSRNLQGIYGYTF.

The chain carries TRBV5-1 and TRBJ1-5; tentatively, D is TRBD1 (6 bases). Germline CDR1 reads SGHRS; CDR2 reads YFSETQ. The CDR3 sequence is 15 residues long. The V gene lost 4 bases and the J gene lost 1 base, with 12 bases spanning the gap. The CDR3 region is CASSDGQYSNQPQHF. In nucleotides, the CDR3 is TGCGCCAGCAGCGACGGACAGTACAGCAATCAGCCCCAGCATTTT.

V and J are TRBV4-2 and TRBJ1-4; TRBD1 aligns across 10 bases. This CDR3 is 17 amino acids long. In germline, CDR1 is LGHNA, CDR2 YNFKEQ. V was pared by 5 bases and J by 2 bases, with 8 bases of the junction left unmatched. In nucleotides, the CDR3 is TGTGCCAGCAGCAATGGACAGGGGGTTGCGACTAATGAAAAACTGTTTTTT. It codes for CASSNGQGVATNEKLFF.

This clone was observed a single time. The rearrangement joins TRBV7-2 to TRBJ2-7; tentatively, D is TRBD1 or TRBD2 (5 bases each). The germline CDR1 and CDR2 sequences are SGHTA and FQGNSA. The CDR3 covers 13 residues. The V gene lost 5 bases and the J gene lost 3 bases, with 11 bases spanning the gap. CDR3 region: CASSAVRGYEQYF. The CDR3 DNA sequence: TGTGCCAGCAGCGCGGTGAGGGGCTACGAGCAGTACTTC.

A remark on this clone: Relative to the germline gene, one junction end is altered; a read error may explain this. V usage is TRBV12-3 or TRBV12-4 and J usage is TRBJ1-5; D unclear. The length of the CDR3 is 12 residues. As DNA, the CDR3 is TGTGCCAACAGTCCAACCTATCAGCCCCAGCATTTT. It is translated as CANSPTYQPQHF.

This chain joins TRBV28 and TRBJ2-7; D is tentatively TRBD1 or TRBD2 (6 bases each). The CDR3 runs to 16 residues. The V end was cut by 5 bases, the J end by 4 bases, with 21 bases between. The V gene's germline CDR1 is MDHEN and CDR2 SYDVKM. CDR3 residues: CASSPPWGAKRYEQYF. CDR3 DNA sequence: TGTGCCAGCAGTCCCCCCTGGGGGGCAAAACGATACGAGCAGTACTTC.

The chain links TRBV9 to TRBJ2-1, with 10 nucleotides matching TRBD2. From germline, CDR1 is SGDLS and CDR2 YYNGEE. The V segment lost 0 bases and the J segment 3 bases; nucleotides outside the gene matches: 0. This CDR3 is built from 15 residues. CDR3 protein: CASSVVAGGYNEQFF. The DNA of the CDR3 is TGTGCCAGCAGCGTAGTAGCGGGAGGCTACAATGAGCAGTTCTTC.

This rearrangement joins TRBV7-2 to TRBJ1-5, with D possibly matching TRBD1 (6 bases). V dropped 2 bases and J dropped 2 bases, with 13 bases sitting between them. In germline, CDR1 is SGHTA, CDR2 FQGNSA. The CDR3 sequence is 16 residues long. The CDR3 region is CASSLTGGAGNQPQHF. For the CDR3, the DNA is TGTGCCAGCAGCTTAACGGGGGGGGCGGGCAATCAGCCCCAGCATTTT.

V usage is TRBV4-1 and J usage is TRBJ2-1, with 9 bases aligning to TRBD2. Germline V CDR1 and CDR2: MGHRA, YSYEKL. J gave up 0 bases and V 3 bases, and 3 bases lay outside the gene matches. CDR3 size: 16 residues. The CDR3 region is CASSHRLAASYNEQFF. Here the CDR3 DNA reads TGCGCCAGCAGCCATCGACTAGCGGCCTCCTACAATGAGCAGTTCTTC.

The genes are TRBV24-1 and TRBJ1-5; 8 bases line up with TRBD1. Trimming took 4 bases from V and 6 from J; bases not matched to a gene: 4. This CDR3 region has 14 residues. The V gene's germline CDR1 is KGHDR and CDR2 SFDVKD. The CDR3 spells CATSDRTGLQPQHF. DNA for the CDR3: TGTGCCACCAGTGACCGGACAGGGCTTCAGCCCCAGCATTTT.

This chain joins TRBV7-2 and TRBJ2-7; perhaps TRBD2 as D (6 bases). The germline V and J ends were trimmed by 5 bases and 2 bases, with 13 bases remaining between them. Germline V gives CDR1 SGHTA, CDR2 FQGNSA. The CDR3 covers 14 residues. The CDR3 bases are TGTGCCAGCAGCCCCGGGACTTTTCCCTACGAGCAGTACTTC. It translates to CASSPGTFPYEQYF.

V gene TRBV2 combines with J gene TRBJ2-2; D call uncertain. The CDR3 extends over 14 amino acids. The V and J ends lost 5 bases and 4 bases respectively, with 11 bases between them. Germline assignment: CDR1 SNHLY and CDR2 FYNNEI. The CDR3 spells CASSRGPGTGELFF. In nucleotides, the CDR3 is TGTGCCAGCAGTCGAGGCCCAGGCACCGGGGAGCTGTTTTTT.

This clone was seen once. This sequence joins TRBV28 and TRBJ1-4; D is ambiguous. Germline V CDR1 and CDR2: MDHEN, SYDVKM. CDR3 size: 14 residues. Trimming stripped 1 base from V and 2 bases from J, with 5 bases between. The CDR3 DNA sequence: TGTGCCAGCAGTTTATCGGCCACTAATGAAAAACTGTTTTTT. Its protein product is CASSLSATNEKLFF.

V gene TRBV29-1 combines with J gene TRBJ2-2; 8 bases fit TRBD1. The ends lost 7 bases at V and 3 bases at J; junction bases unmatched: 7. The germline CDR1 and CDR2 sequences are SQVTM and ANQGSEA. CDR3 length: 14 amino acids. The CDR3 protein is CSASQGADTGELFF. Written as DNA, the CDR3 is TGCAGCGCCTCTCAGGGGGCGGACACCGGGGAGCTGTTTTTT.

The CDR3 loop reads CASSQYGAEQAFF. The CDR3 region has the DNA TGCGCCAGCAGCCAATATGGTGCGGAGCAAGCTTTCTTT. This chain uses TRBV4-1 with TRBJ1-1; D ambiguous. Germline CDR1 is MGHRA and CDR2 is YSYEKL. With 2 bases removed from V and 9 bases from J, the gap between germline ends came to 13 bases. The CDR3 length is 13 residues.